Listed below are T cell receptor beta chains from one sample, sequenced in a study of blood T cell repertoires in COVID-19. Assay used: immunoSEQ multiplex PCR; TCRdb lists only in-frame clones, some missing. The table has hundreds of thousands of clones, about nine tenths seen once. Material for sequencing was PBMCs or T cells enriched from blood (not recorded which). All receptors derive from a woman in her forties or fifties who had been exposed to COVID-19. CDR3s include the opening cysteine and the closing phenylalanine or tryptophan. The order of the fields is clone size, D gene, V gene, J gene, CDR3 protein, CDR3 DNA. A D gene is named only where the DNA matches it firmly. Some rows mark clone size as missing; the rest say once, few, many or name a class of expanded clone.

clone_size: -
d_call: -
v_call: TRBV5-1
j_call: TRBJ2-7
cdr3_aa: CASSTEGSRLYF
cdr3_nt: TGCGCCAGCAGCACGGAGGGGTCTAGGCTGTACTTC

clone_size: -
d_call: -
v_call: TRBV7-9
j_call: TRBJ2-1
cdr3_aa: CASSNLNEQFF
cdr3_nt: TGTGCCAGCAGCAATTTAAATGAGCAGTTCTTC

clone_size: -
d_call: TRBD1
v_call: TRBV19
j_call: TRBJ1-5
cdr3_aa: CASSIVPAGGKPQHF
cdr3_nt: TGTGCCAGTAGTATAGTCCCGGCAGGGGGAAAGCCCCAGCATTTT

clone_size: -
d_call: TRBD1
v_call: TRBV11-2
j_call: TRBJ2-7
cdr3_aa: CASSTGVSYEQYF
cdr3_nt: TGTGCCAGCAGCACAGGGGTATCCTACGAGCAGTACTTC

clone_size: -
d_call: -
v_call: TRBV5-1
j_call: TRBJ1-1
cdr3_aa: CASSPETVNTEAFF
cdr3_nt: TGCGCCAGCAGCCCGGAGACAGTTAACACTGAAGCTTTCTTT

clone_size: -
d_call: -
v_call: TRBV11-3
j_call: TRBJ2-2
cdr3_aa: CASSFTSTGELFF
cdr3_nt: TGTGCCAGCAGCTTCACAAGTACCGGGGAGCTGTTTTTT

clone_size: -
d_call: -
v_call: TRBV28
j_call: TRBJ1-2
cdr3_aa: CASSLSFRNGYGYTF
cdr3_nt: TGTGCCAGCAGTTTATCGTTCCGAAACGGCTATGGCTACACCTTC

clone_size: once
d_call: -
v_call: TRBV14
j_call: TRBJ2-1
cdr3_aa: CASSQEISFGQSRGYNEQFF
cdr3_nt: TGTGCCAGCAGCCAAGAGATATCTTTCGGGCAAAGTCGGGGGTACAATGAGCAGTTCTTC

clone_size: -
d_call: TRBD1
v_call: TRBV7-9
j_call: TRBJ1-6
cdr3_aa: CASSLAEGASPLHF
cdr3_nt: TGTGCCAGCAGCTTAGCGGAGGGGGCTTCACCCCTCCACTTT

clone_size: -
d_call: -
v_call: TRBV2
j_call: TRBJ1-1
cdr3_aa: CASSIFGIEDTEAFF
cdr3_nt: TGTGCCAGCAGCATTTTCGGTATTGAAGACACTGAAGCTTTCTTT

clone_size: once
d_call: TRBD2
v_call: TRBV15
j_call: TRBJ2-7
cdr3_aa: CATSRGRSGGSYEQYF
cdr3_nt: TGTGCCACCAGCAGAGGCCGTAGCGGGGGGTCGTACGAGCAGTACTTC

clone_size: -
d_call: TRBD1
v_call: TRBV5-1
j_call: TRBJ2-7
cdr3_aa: CASTMGQGSYEQYF
cdr3_nt: TGCGCCAGCACCATGGGACAGGGCTCCTACGAGCAGTACTTC

clone_size: -
d_call: -
v_call: TRBV7-9
j_call: TRBJ2-5
cdr3_aa: CASSLFGGTEETQYF
cdr3_nt: TGTGCCAGCAGCTTATTCGGCGGGACAGAAGAGACCCAGTACTTC

clone_size: -
d_call: TRBD1
v_call: TRBV28
j_call: TRBJ1-6
cdr3_aa: CASSPPPGQTYNSPLHF
cdr3_nt: TGTGCCAGCAGTCCACCGCCGGGACAGACATATAATTCACCCCTCCACTTT

clone_size: -
d_call: -
v_call: TRBV7-9
j_call: TRBJ1-6
cdr3_aa: CASSRGDSPLHF
cdr3_nt: TGTGCCAGCAGCCGGGGAGATTCACCCCTCCACTTT